This note documents a single T cell receptor beta chain sequence. Its antigen is not identified. This specimen belongs to a study of T cell responses to AZD1222 COVID-19 vaccine. Libraries were prepared by immunoSEQ multiplex PCR; TCRdb keeps only in-frame clonotypes and omits some of them. The data contain about 120,000 clones, 80% to 90% of them seen just once; the ten biggest clones take up about 4%. This CDR3 is built from 13 residues. Looked up from germline, CDR1 is MNHEY and CDR2 is SVGAGI. V dropped 8 bases and J dropped 1 base, with 11 bases sitting between them. Study-wide points: The donor cohort was predominantly white British with a female majority, and clonal diversity may have been underestimated. The study identified only a handful of AZD1222 recipients as seropositive at baseline. Spike-wide coverage was observed for vaccine-associated CD4 TCRs, with dominant responses at 160-218 and 743-854.

The V and J genes are TRBV6-5 and TRBJ2-5, with D perhaps assigned TRBD1 or TRBD2 (6 bases each). The source was peripheral blood, collected on day 0 of MenACWY control vaccination. The source is an adult in good health. The CDR3 DNA follows: TGTGCCAGCCGAGAGGGGGGCCAAGAGACCCAGTACTTC. This encodes CASREGGQETQYF.